The present T cell receptor beta chain was sequenced within a study of blood T cell repertoires in COVID-19. V lost 8 bases and J lost 4; bases outside the gene matches: 10. The CDR3 runs 14 residues. Germline loops: CDR1 SNHLY, CDR2 FYNNEI. Repertoires were generated with immunoSEQ multiplex PCR, while TCRdb's copy carries only in-frame clones and drops some. Altogether approximately 92,000 clones are present, about four fifths being singletons, with the ten largest covering 15% to 20%. The chain links TRBV2 to TRBJ1-1; 7 bases align to TRBD1. This clonotype was obtained from an elderly man with acute or convalescent COVID-19. Sequencing used peripheral blood. The CDR3 is CASGRGLGATEAFF. The CDR3 region has the DNA TGTGCCAGCGGAAGGGGGCTGGGGGCCACTGAAGCTTTCTTT.